A single sample is the source of the 26 T cell receptor beta chains below, sequenced in a study of monozygotic twins with cystic fibrosis. This table comes from immunoSEQ multiplex PCR, and its TCRdb copy is limited to in-frame clones, with some not included. The sample consists of 30,000 or so clones, around 66% of them appearing once. Sample: blood. The receptors shown here come from a girl between 10 and 17 years old with cystic fibrosis.

Here the CDR3 DNA reads TGTGCCAGCAGCCGGGCGGCTAGCGCGCACTCTGGGGCCAACGTCCTGACTTTC. Amino acid sequence: CASSRAASAHSGANVLTF. The chain couples TRBV7-2 to TRBJ2-6, with a weak D call TRBD2 (6 bases). Trimming stripped 5 bases from V and 0 bases from J, with 17 bases between. Germline V gives CDR1 SGHTA, CDR2 FQGNSA. The CDR3 totals 18 residues. The full variable domain, completed using reference TRBV7-2 and TRBJ2-6, is GAGVSQSPSNKVTEKGKDVELRCDPISGHTALYWYRQSLGQGLEFLIYFQGNSAPDKSGLPSDRFSAERTGGSVSTLTIQRTQQEDSAVYLCASSRAASAHSGANVLTFGAGSRLTVL.

This rearrangement joins TRBV19 to TRBJ1-5; D remains unclear. Germline V gives CDR1 LNHDA, CDR2 SQIVND (reference sequence). The CDR3 length is 15 residues. The V end lost 3 bases, the J end lost 5 bases, and 14 bases lay between the germline ends. The CDR3 spells CASSILLMRDQPQHF. CDR3 sequence (DNA): TGTGCCAGTAGTATCCTGTTGATGAGAGATCAGCCCCAGCATTTT.

The V gene is TRBV4-3, the J gene TRBJ2-1; the match to TRBD2 covers 9 bases. Looked up from germline, CDR1 is LGHNA and CDR2 is YSLEER. The length of the CDR3 is 13 residues. The junction had 2 bases not matched to a gene; V was cut back by 4 bases and J by 7 bases. The CDR3 coding sequence is TGCGCCAGCAGCCTAGCGGGGGAGAATGAGCAGTTCTTC. Its translation is CASSLAGENEQFF.

The V call is TRBV4-3, the J call TRBJ1-1, with no clear D. The CDR3 contains 16 residues. V gave up 7 bases and J gave up 4 bases, with 22 bases separating them. The germline V gene has CDR1 LGHNA and CDR2 YSLEER. The CDR3 region has the DNA TGCGCCAGCACCCTTGGGGTAGGTTCAAGGTCCACTGAAGCTTTCTTT. This sequence encodes CASTLGVGSRSTEAFF.

This clone came up a few times. The chain links TRBV19 to TRBJ1-2; 7 positions agree with TRBD1. Germline CDR1 is LNHDA and CDR2 is SQIVND (reference sequence). V lost 5 bases, J lost 0 bases, and 6 bases stayed unmatched. The CDR3 contains 15 residues. The CDR3 sequence is CASSAVQGSNYGYTF. The CDR3 DNA sequence: TGTGCCAGTAGTGCCGTACAGGGGTCTAACTATGGCTACACCTTC.

The chain combines TRBV20-1 with TRBJ2-1; D gene uncertain. Deletions cut 3 bases from V and 8 bases from J, with 8 bases between. CDR3 length: 11 amino acids. Germline V gene lookup returns CDR1 DFQATT and CDR2 SNEGSKA (reference sequence). The CDR3 DNA is TGCAGTGCTAGGCCAGGCTATGAGCAGTTCTTC. Encoded protein: CSARPGYEQFF.

In its sample, this clone was seen once. The rearrangement joins TRBV15 to TRBJ2-7; 7 bases map to TRBD2. V lost 1 base, J lost 5 bases, and 5 bases stayed unmatched. The germline CDR1 and CDR2 sequences are LNHNV and YYDKDF (reference sequence). There are 14 residues in the CDR3. Here the CDR3 DNA reads TGTGCCACCAGCAGAGGGGAAGGACTAGACGAGCAGTACTTC. Its protein product is CATSRGEGLDEQYF.

The gene calls are TRBV25-1 and TRBJ1-1; D is possibly TRBD1 (5 bases). V gave up 3 bases and J gave up 4 bases, with 12 bases separating them. The CDR3 has 14 residues. Germline V gene sequence: CDR1 MGHDK, CDR2 SYGVNS. The CDR3 sequence is CASSDGTGRTEAFF. CDR3 coding DNA: TGTGCCAGCAGTGATGGGACGGGGCGCACTGAAGCTTTCTTT.

This clone was seen more than once but under ten times. The chain employs TRBV5-1 and TRBJ1-2; 7 nucleotides align to TRBD1. V lost 5 bases, J lost 3 bases, and 7 bases stayed unmatched. This CDR3 region has 14 residues. CDR1 and CDR2 (germline): SGHRS, YFSETQ. CDR3 amino acids: CASSIVQGDYGYTF. CDR3 nucleotides: TGCGCCAGCAGTATAGTCCAGGGGGACTATGGCTACACCTTC.

A few counts support this clone. The chain combines TRBV19 with TRBJ2-5; 7 bases are shared with TRBD1. Losses at the gene ends were 7 bases for V and 5 bases for J; bases not matched to a gene: 13. The V gene's germline CDR1 is LNHDA and CDR2 SQIVND (reference sequence). This CDR3 spans 15 amino acids. As DNA, the CDR3 is TGTGCCAGTACCAGGGGGATGAGAGGTGGCGAGACCCAGTACTTC. This encodes CASTRGMRGGETQYF.

The chain links TRBV5-1 to TRBJ2-5, with 10 bases lining up with TRBD1. CDR1 and CDR2 (germline): SGHRS, YFSETQ. The CDR3 spans 16 residues. The V segment lost 0 bases and the J segment 5 bases; nucleotides outside the gene matches: 7. The CDR3 DNA reads TGCGCCAGCAGCTTGGACGTGACAGGGGGCGCGGAGACCCAGTACTTC. It yields the protein CASSLDVTGGAETQYF.

This chain links TRBV2 with TRBJ2-4; D gene unclear. V dropped 5 bases and J dropped 2 bases, with 25 bases sitting between them. Germline-derived CDR1 and CDR2 are SNHLY and FYNNEI. This CDR3 has 19 residues. The CDR3 here is CASSLRPTSSWKTKNIQYF. In DNA, the CDR3 is TGTGCCAGCAGTCTCCGCCCTACCTCTTCCTGGAAAACCAAAAACATTCAGTACTTC.

V gene TRBV18 combines with J gene TRBJ1-2; the D gene is possibly TRBD1 (5 bases). Germline-derived CDR1 and CDR2 are KGHSH and LQKENI. The CDR3 loop spans 15 amino acids. V was trimmed by 0 bases and J by 5 bases, leaving 13 bases between them. The CDR3 spells CASSPPISGAYGYTF. The CDR3 DNA reads as TGTGCCAGCTCACCACCGATATCCGGGGCATATGGCTACACCTTC.

The chain joins TRBV30 to TRBJ2-7, with 8 bases identical to TRBD1. Germline-derived CDR1 and CDR2 are GTSNPN and SVGIG (reference sequence). V trimming: 3 bases; J trimming: 3 bases; junction bases outside the gene matches: 4. The CDR3 is made up of 13 amino acids. The CDR3 DNA is TGTGCCTGGAGCCTGGACAGGGACTACGAGCAGTACGTC. As protein: CAWSLDRDYEQYV.

The gene calls are TRBV11-2 and TRBJ2-7, with a weak D call TRBD2 (5 bases). The CDR3 extends over 15 amino acids. CDR1 is SGHAT and CDR2 is FQNNGV in the germline V gene. The germline V and J ends were trimmed by 3 bases and 1 base, with 13 bases remaining between them. The CDR3 DNA sequence: TGTGCCAGCAGCTTTTCAGCGGCCGCATCCTACGAGCAGTACGTC. Translation gives CASSFSAAASYEQYV.

The chain combines TRBV5-6 with TRBJ2-6; D is undetermined. Trimming cost V 6 bases and J 0 bases, with 13 bases left between them. The CDR3 extends over 16 amino acids. The V gene's germline CDR1 is SGHDT and CDR2 YYEEEE. CDR3 DNA sequence: TGTGCCAGCAACCTAAAGTCTAGCTCTGGGGCCAACGTCCTGACTTTC. Its protein is CASNLKSSSGANVLTF.

This sequence joins TRBV4-3 and TRBJ1-4, with D perhaps matching TRBD1 (6 bases). CDR1 and CDR2 from the germline V gene are LGHNA and YSLEER. The CDR3 consists of 15 residues. The ends were cut back, 1 base at V and 4 bases at J, with 10 bases in the middle. The CDR3 reads CASSQGTVGNEKLFF. The CDR3 DNA reads as TGCGCCAGCAGCCAAGGGACAGTGGGTAATGAAAAACTGTTTTTT.

The chain recombines TRBV7-2 with TRBJ2-7; 8 bases map to TRBD1. Trimming took 1 base from V and 5 from J; bases not matched to a gene: 10. The CDR3 contains 16 residues. CDR1 SGHTA and CDR2 FQGNSA come from the germline V gene. This CDR3 reads CASSLGPTGGINEQYV. In DNA, the CDR3 is TGTGCCAGCAGCTTAGGTCCAACAGGGGGTATCAACGAGCAGTACGTC.

The V call is TRBV9, the J call TRBJ2-1; 10 bases line up with TRBD2. J gave up 9 bases and V 0 bases, and 12 bases lay outside the gene matches. In germline, CDR1 is SGDLS, CDR2 YYNGEE. This CDR3 region has 17 residues. CDR3 amino acids: CASSVEFGLAGVGEQFF. The CDR3 nucleotides are TGTGCCAGCAGCGTAGAGTTCGGGCTAGCGGGAGTCGGTGAGCAGTTCTTC.

The rearrangement links TRBV27 to TRBJ2-7; D ambiguous. V dropped 4 bases and J dropped 4 bases, with 11 bases sitting between them. Per the germline V gene, CDR1 is MNHEY and CDR2 is SMNVEV (reference sequence). The CDR3 length is 13 residues. Written as DNA, the CDR3 is TGTGCCAGCAGTTCCGGACGCGAATACGAGCAGTACGTC. It yields the protein CASSSGREYEQYV.

CDR3 sequence (DNA): TGTGCCAGCAGCCTGGGACAGGGGAACTACAATGAGCAGTTCTTC. Residues: CASSLGQGNYNEQFF. The rearrangement uses TRBV7-2 and TRBJ2-1, with 10 bases matching TRBD1. CDR3 length: 15 residues. V was clipped by 5 bases and J by 3 bases; unmatched bases: 4. CDR1 is SGHTA and CDR2 is FQGNSA in the germline V gene.

The V and J genes are TRBV4-3 and TRBJ2-3; D ambiguous. The CDR3 sequence is 15 residues long. Trimming removed 0 bases from V and 2 bases from J, with 9 bases in between. Germline V gives CDR1 LGHNA, CDR2 YSLEER. DNA for the CDR3: TGCGCCAGCAGCCAAGATTTAGAAGCCACAGATACGCAGTATTTT. Protein: CASSQDLEATDTQYF.

Details on this clone: One end of the junction fails to match germline, which may point to a read error. This chain joins TRBV25-1 and TRBJ1-2, with a possible D match to TRBD1 (5 bases). Germline V gene lookup returns CDR1 MGHDK and CDR2 SYGVNS. This CDR3 contains 11 residues. In nucleotides, the CDR3 is TGTGCCAGCAGTAGGGGAGCTATGTGGGTTTTC. Protein sequence: CASSRGAMWVF.

This clone was detected only a few times. The chain is built from TRBV9 and TRBJ2-5, with 12 bases that match TRBD2. Looked up from germline, CDR1 is SGDLS and CDR2 is YYNGEE. V was clipped by 4 bases and J by 5 bases; unmatched bases: 6. This CDR3 has 15 residues. The CDR3 DNA reads as TGTGCCAGCAGCATACTAGCGGGAGGTGCGGAGACCCAGTACTTC. Protein product: CASSILAGGAETQYF. Based on the CDR3 plus reference TRBV9 and TRBJ2-5, the full variable domain is DSGVTQTPKHLITATGQRVTLRCSPRSGDLSVYWYQQSLDQGLQFLIQYYNGEERAKGNILERFSAQQFPDLHSELNLSSLELGDSALYFCASSILAGGAETQYFGPGTRLLVL.

This clone was observed a few times. The chain recombines TRBV7-2 with TRBJ2-5; the D is unclear. CDR1 SGHTA and CDR2 FQGNSA come from the germline V gene. V lost 3 bases to trimming and J lost 5 bases, with 4 bases between them. The CDR3 runs 11 residues. The CDR3 DNA follows: TGTGCCAGCAGCTTTGGGGAGACCCAGTACTTC. Translated: CASSFGETQYF.

The V gene is TRBV7-2, the J gene TRBJ1-2; D is perhaps TRBD1 (6 bases). CDR1 is SGHTA, CDR2 FQGNSA, per germline. The CDR3 runs to 15 residues. Trimming took 6 bases from V and 4 from J, leaving 18 bases between them. CDR3 nucleotides: TGTGCCAGCAGTCCCCGTGTGGGGGCTTCCTATGGCTACACCTTC. Translated, it gives CASSPRVGASYGYTF. Based on the CDR3 plus reference TRBV7-2 and TRBJ1-2, the full variable domain is GAGVSQSPSNKVTEKGKDVELRCDPISGHTALYWYRQSLGQGLEFLIYFQGNSAPDKSGLPSDRFSAERTGGSVSTLTIQRTQQEDSAVYLCASSPRVGASYGYTFGSGTRLTVV.